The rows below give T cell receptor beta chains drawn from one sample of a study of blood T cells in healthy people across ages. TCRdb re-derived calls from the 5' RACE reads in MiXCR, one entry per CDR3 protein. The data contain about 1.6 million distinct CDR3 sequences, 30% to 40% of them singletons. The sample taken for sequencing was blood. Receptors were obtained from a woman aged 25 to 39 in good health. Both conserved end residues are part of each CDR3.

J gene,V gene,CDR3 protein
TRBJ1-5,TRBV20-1,CSARMADFNQPQHF
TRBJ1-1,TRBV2,CASSQDRSGNTEAFF
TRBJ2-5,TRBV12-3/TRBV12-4,CASSFFVGRETQYF
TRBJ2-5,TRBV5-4,CASSFKGPQRETQYF
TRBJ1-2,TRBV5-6,CASSWDRGGGYTF
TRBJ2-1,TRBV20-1,CSASWVSSGYEQFF
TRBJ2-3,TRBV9,CASSASVSKTDTQYF
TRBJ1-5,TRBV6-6,CASSYSSNNQPQHF
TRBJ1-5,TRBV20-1,CSARSLQGLSVNQPQHF
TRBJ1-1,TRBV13,CASSLGREPETFF